This T cell receptor beta chain emerged from a study of metastatic and nonmetastatic thyroid tumors (dated by TCRdb to the early 2020s). For context, the study as a whole: The researchers compared repertoires between peripheral blood samples and tumor or nodule tissue samples from patients with malignant or benign thyroid disease.

Library creation used PCR. Sequencer: Illumina HiSeq 4000. High-throughput sequencing was used to profile the TCR beta-chain CDR3 region of each patient. Concerning the study's data processing: CDR3 differences across clinicopathological groups were used to build a classifier for discriminating distant-metastatic papillary thyroid cancer patients. To measure repertoire diversity the researchers used the Shannon index, while the Morisita-Horn index served to gauge how similar the tumor and blood repertoires were. TCRdb reprocessing: public reads trimmed at Q25 with fastp, clones called with MiXCR, in-frame beta chains kept. The V and J calls follow TCRdb's processing rather than the paper's. Within this sample are 35,000 to 50,000 clones, with around 17% of them counted one time only. More than 9% of the sample lies in the top ten. This clone was seen repeatedly, ten times or more. What this receptor recognizes is not known. No much larger clone exists at a distance of one base, and base qualities are not known.

None of the patients had been given any treatment before thyroid surgery. Patient clinical samples collected from the early 2010s to the late 2010s were retrospectively analysed using T-cell receptor beta sequencing. The investigation overall reported the following: In both blood and tumor samples, malignant tumors were reported to have significantly higher TCR beta diversity than benign nodules.

The source material was tumor tissue. The receptor was isolated from a female donor with papillary thyroid cancer or a benign thyroid nodule (not recorded which). Some clones in this sample may be carry-over from other donors' samples.

The nucleotide sequence reads as follows: TGTGCCAGCAGCCTGTATCAGGGGGGTTGGACTGAAGCTTTCTTT. Translated, this gives CASSLYQGGWTEAFF. The chain is made from TRBV14 and TRBJ1-1, with 7 middle bases fitting TRBD1. Here V drops 4 bases and J drops 5 bases, and the junction holds 10 bases not matched to any gene. The CDR3 spans 15 residues, from the cysteine through the phenylalanine. This entry keeps only the CDR3 DNA: 45 bases, framed from base 1. CDR1 and CDR2, looked up from the germline V gene, are SGHDN and FVKESK.